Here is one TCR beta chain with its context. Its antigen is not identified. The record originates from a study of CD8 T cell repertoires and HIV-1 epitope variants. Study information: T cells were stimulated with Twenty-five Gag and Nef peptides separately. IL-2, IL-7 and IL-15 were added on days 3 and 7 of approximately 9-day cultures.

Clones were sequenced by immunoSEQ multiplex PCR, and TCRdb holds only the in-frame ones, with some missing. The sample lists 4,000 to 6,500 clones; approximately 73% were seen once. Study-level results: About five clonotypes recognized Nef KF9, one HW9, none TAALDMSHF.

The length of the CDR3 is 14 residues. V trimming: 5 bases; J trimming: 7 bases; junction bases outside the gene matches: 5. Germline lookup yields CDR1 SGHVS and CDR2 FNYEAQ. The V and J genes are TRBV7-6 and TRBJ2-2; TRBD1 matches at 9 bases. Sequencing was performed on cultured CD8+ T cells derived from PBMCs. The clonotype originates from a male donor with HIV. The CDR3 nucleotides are TGTGCCAGCAGCCCTACAGGGGGCCTCGGGGAGCTGTTTTTT. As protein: CASSPTGGLGELFF. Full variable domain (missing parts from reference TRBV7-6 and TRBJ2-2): GAGVSQSPRYKVTKRGQDVALRCDPISGHVSLYWYRQALGQGPEFLTYFNYEAQQDKSGLPNDRFSAERPEGSISTLTIQRTEQRDSAMYRCASSPTGGLGELFFGEGSRLTVL.